This TCR beta chain was found in a study of blood T cells in healthy people across ages. V shed 0 bases and J shed 0 bases, with 12 bases lying between them. From germline, CDR1 is SGHRS and CDR2 YFSETQ. CDR3 length: 16 residues. This clonotype has only a few counts. Its antigen remains unknown. Healthy individuals of Caucasian origin from Russia, aged roughly 6 to 100, served as donors. Per sample, extraction of total RNA gave at least 5 micrograms in every case. A second PCR, run for about 7 to 11 cycles, used a sample-barcoded 5' primer plus a J-beta primer mix. A template-switch adaptor that had 12 random nucleotides put a tag on each cDNA molecule. MiXCR, run by TCRdb on the 5' RACE reads, gives a single entry per CDR3 protein. Among some 710,000 distinct CDR3 sequences, about 20% were seen once, and the ten largest hold roughly 22%. Study observations and caveats: In long-lived donors, naive CD4+ cell counts and diversity exceeded those of aged donors.

The source of this sequence is a man between 70 and 80 years old in good health. The chain combines TRBV5-1 with TRBJ1-1, with D uncertain. The sample comprised blood. The CDR3 loop reads CASSLEAGVMNTEAFF. The CDR3 nucleotides are TGCGCCAGCAGCTTGGAGGCAGGAGTGATGAACACTGAAGCTTTCTTT.